A single T cell receptor (beta chain) is shown here with its context. No antigen is known for it. The sample originates from a study of identical twins. One entry per CDR3 protein results from TCRdb running MiXCR on the 5' RACE reads. The top ten clones hold more than 0.4% of a sample with about 530,000 distinct CDR3 sequences, more than 20% of them seen once. Trimming cost V 4 bases and J 1 base, with 14 bases left between them. Germline CDR1 reads SGHDT; CDR2 reads YYEEEE. CDR3 length equals 15 residues. Whole-study results and caveats: With abundant cord blood beta clonotypes, insertions were fewer; memory repertoires showed no such pattern.

In addition, the sample was reused for a study of yellow fever vaccine responses in identical twins. From that study: Reportedly, twins showed a vaccine T cell response that looked partly convergent and partly personalized.

This sequence was found in a young woman in good health. What was sequenced was CD4+ T cells sorted from blood. The rearrangement links TRBV5-6 to TRBJ1-1, with D uncertain. CDR3 sequence: CASSLAGAKNTEAFF. The CDR3 DNA reads as TGTGCCAGCAGCCTGGCGGGAGCAAAGAACACTGAAGCTTTCTTT.